Below are 6 T cell receptor beta chains sequenced from a single sample in a study of blood T cell repertoires in COVID-19. Generated by immunoSEQ multiplex PCR, the TCRdb table keeps only in-frame clones and is missing some. Among 150,000 to 200,000 clones listed, around four fifths were seen once. Sequenced: PBMCs or T cells enriched from blood (not recorded which). The receptors here all came from a woman between 45 and 60 years old who had recovered from COVID-19.

This clone was detected once. The gene calls are TRBV5-1 and TRBJ2-5; 12 bases align to TRBD2. V gave up 4 bases and J gave up 1 base; unmatched junction bases: 5. Germline lookup yields CDR1 SGHRS and CDR2 YFSETQ. The CDR3 sequence is 16 residues long. This CDR3 is CASSLSTSGSQETQYF. The DNA of the CDR3 is TGCGCCAGCAGCCTTTCGACTAGCGGGAGCCAAGAGACCCAGTACTTC.

This chain uses TRBV3-1 (or the pseudogene TRBV3-2) with TRBJ1-1; the match to TRBD1 covers 9 bases. CDR1 and CDR2 (germline): LGHDT, YNNKEL (reference sequence). The CDR3 totals 17 residues. With 1 base clipped from V and 5 bases from J, the junction kept 11 bases outside the gene matches. CDR3 sequence (DNA): TGTGCCAGCAGCCAAGGCGGTTGGGGACAGGGTATGACTGAAGCTTTCTTT. It yields the protein CASSQGGWGQGMTEAFF.

V gene TRBV7-2 combines with J gene TRBJ2-7; 9 bases match TRBD1. Germline V CDR1 and CDR2: SGHTA, FQGNSA. The length of the CDR3 is 15 residues. J gave up 3 bases and V 5 bases, and 8 bases lay outside the gene matches. CDR3 loop: CASSGYPDRGYEQYF. The CDR3 bases are TGTGCCAGCAGCGGCTATCCGGACAGGGGCTACGAGCAGTACTTC. Complete variable domain (other parts from reference TRBV7-2 and TRBJ2-7): GAGVSQSPSNKVTEKGKDVELRCDPISGHTALYWYRQSLGQGLEFLIYFQGNSAPDKSGLPSDRFSAERTGGSVSTLTIQRTQQEDSAVYLCASSGYPDRGYEQYFGPGTRLTVT.

This chain uses TRBV28 with TRBJ2-7, with TRBD1 matching over 9 bases. The CDR3 consists of 15 residues. Germline V gene data show CDR1 as MDHEN and CDR2 as SYDVKM. J gave up 3 bases and V 5 bases, and 8 bases lay outside the gene matches. The DNA for the CDR3 is TGTGCCAGCAGTGCCTCTCCGGGACAGGGCTACGAGCAGTACTTC. It specifies CASSASPGQGYEQYF.

This clone was found once. This chain links TRBV10-3 with TRBJ1-2; maybe TRBD1 (5 bases). CDR1 is ENHRY, CDR2 SYGVKD, per germline. The CDR3 totals 13 residues. The V end was cut by 3 bases, the J end by 2 bases, with 7 bases between. CDR3 sequence (DNA): TGTGCCATCAGTGATGACAGCAACTATGGCTACACCTTC. Its translation is CAISDDSNYGYTF.

On this clone: A junction end diverges from the germline sequence, so it may reflect a read error. V gene TRBV7-7 combines with J gene TRBJ2-1; 10 bases align to TRBD1. Per the germline V gene, CDR1 is SSHAT and CDR2 is FNYEAQ (reference sequence). The CDR3 contains 16 residues. This CDR3 is CASSPTGTGEAWEQFF. The CDR3, as DNA: TGTGCTAGCAGCCCAACCGGGACAGGGGAAGCTTGGGAGCAGTTCTTC.